The rows below give T cell receptor beta chains drawn from one sample of a study of T cells in Graves' hyperthyroidism and ophthalmopathy. TCRdb reprocessed the multiplex PCR reads via MiXCR and lists one record per CDR3 protein. The sample has 480,000 or so distinct CDR3 sequences, 40% to 55% seen once. Sequences were obtained from peripheral blood or thyroid tissue (not recorded which). The receptors shown here come from an adult woman with Graves' disease, either hyperthyroidism or ophthalmopathy (not recorded which). The CDR3 runs from the conserved cysteine through the conserved F or W. The D gene is left open where the match is weak. Rows give clone size only sometimes, using once, few, many, or a class for an expanded clone.

j_gene | d_gene | len | abundance | v_gene | CDR3aa | CDR3nt
TRBJ1-5 | - | 13 | - | TRBV7-8 | CASGPRANQPQHF | TGTGCCAGCGGACCCAGGGCAAACCAGCCCCAGCATTTT
TRBJ2-2 | - | 12 | many | TRBV20-1 | CSATLGPGELFF | TGCAGTGCTACCCTGGGTCCCGGGGAGCTGTTTTTT
TRBJ1-2 | - | 11 | few | TRBV19 | CASSIGLGSTF | TGTGCCAGTAGTATAGGTCTCGGCAGCACCTTC
TRBJ2-7 | TRBD2 | 17 | - | TRBV29-1 | CSVEGPSRSGSSYEQYF | TGCAGCGTTGAAGGACCCTCGCGGAGCGGGAGTTCGTACGAGCAGTACTTC
TRBJ2-5 | - | 13 | many | TRBV2 | CASSYRTEETQYF | TGTGCCAGCAGTTACCGGACGGAAGAGACCCAGTACTTC
TRBJ2-5 | - | 14 | - | TRBV7-3 | CASSSDPWGETQYF | TGTGCCAGCAGCTCAGACCCATGGGGAGAGACCCAGTACTTC
TRBJ2-2 | - | 14 | - | TRBV7-2 | CASSSRPGPYELFF | TGTGCCAGCAGCTCCCGTCCGGGCCCCTACGAGCTGTTTTTT
TRBJ2-2 | - | 15 | - | TRBV20-1 | CSAALGGRISGELFF | TGCAGTGCTGCCCTGGGGGGCAGAATCTCTGGGGAGCTGTTTTTT
TRBJ1-6 | TRBD1 | 16 | many | TRBV5-4 | CASSPGQGSSNSPLHF | TGTGCCAGCAGCCCCGGACAGGGGAGTAGTAATTCACCCCTCCACTTT
TRBJ1-5 | - | 14 | - | TRBV7-9 | CASSQDGRGETQHF | TGCGCCAGCAGCCAAGATGGCAGGGGAGAGACCCAGCATTTT
TRBJ1-5 | TRBD1 | 17 | many | TRBV6-1 | CASRGPRKGAGNQPQHF | TGTGCCAGCAGGGGTCCCCGTAAGGGGGCTGGCAATCAGCCCCAGCATTTT
TRBJ1-3 | - | 16 | many | TRBV7-3 | CASSLRSRGSGNTIYF | TGTGCCAGCAGCTTAAGATCGAGGGGTTCTGGAAACACCATATATTTT
TRBJ1-5 | - | 14 | many | TRBV15 | CATSRGGGNQPQHF | TGTGCCACCTCAAGAGGCGGGGGCAATCAGCCCCAGCATTTT
TRBJ2-7 | - | 13 | many | TRBV5-1 | CASRRADLYEQYF | TGCGCCAGCAGAAGAGCGGACCTCTACGAGCAGTACTTC
TRBJ1-1 | TRBD1 | 18 | - | TRBV15 | CATSTETGFRGEDTEAFF | TGTGCCACCAGCACCGAGACAGGGTTTCGGGGGGAAGACACTGAAGCTTTCTTT
TRBJ2-7 | - | 15 | - | TRBV29-1 | CSARQDLPFAYEQYF | TGCAGCGCCAGACAGGATCTTCCGTTCGCCTACGAGCAGTACTTC
TRBJ2-7 | TRBD1 | 15 | - | TRBV5-1 | CASSFIGTGFSEQYF | TGCGCCAGCAGCTTTATCGGGACAGGGTTTTCCGAGCAGTACTTC
TRBJ1-1 | - | 14 | many | TRBV15 | CATSREAANTEAFF | TGTGCCACCAGCAGAGAGGCGGCCAACACTGAAGCTTTCTTT
TRBJ1-1 | - | 16 | - | TRBV29-1 | CSAQGFGDHMNTEAFF | TGCAGCGCCCAGGGCTTCGGGGATCATATGAACACTGAAGCTTTCTTT
TRBJ2-1 | - | 16 | few | TRBV7-9 | CASSRQTGGSYNEQFF | TGTGCCAGCAGCCGCCAAACCGGTGGGTCCTACAATGAGCAGTTCTTC
TRBJ1-2 | TRBD1 | 16 | - | TRBV25-1 | CASSELAGGPFYGYTF | TGTGCCAGCAGTGAATTGGCAGGGGGCCCCTTCTATGGCTACACCTTC
TRBJ2-6 | TRBD1 | 18 | - | TRBV5-1 | CASSLGPQGNSGANVLTF | TGCGCCAGCAGCTTGGGACCACAGGGGAACTCTGGGGCCAACGTCCTGACTTTC
TRBJ1-5 | - | 14 | - | TRBV10-2 | CASSEEYRVQPQHF | TGCGCCAGCAGTGAAGAGTACAGGGTTCAGCCCCAGCATTTT
TRBJ2-2 | - | 14 | once | TRBV14 | CASSPGGNTGELIF | TGTGCCAGCAGCCCCGGAGGAAACACCGGGGAGCTGATTTTT
TRBJ2-7 | - | 13 | many | TRBV10-2 | CASSESWVYEQYF | TGCGCCAGCAGTGAGTCGTGGGTCTACGAGCAGTACTTC
TRBJ2-2 | TRBD2 | 17 | - | TRBV7-9 | CASTIGREGLNTGELFF | TGTGCCAGCACGATTGGGCGGGAGGGCCTAAACACCGGGGAGCTGTTTTTT
TRBJ2-7 | TRBD1 | 16 | - | TRBV5-1 | CASSLATGQQIYEQYF | TGCGCCAGCAGCTTGGCGACAGGGCAGCAGATCTACGAGCAGTACTTC
TRBJ1-5 | - | 13 | - | TRBV12-3/TRBV12-4 | CASTSHSNQPQHF | TGTGCCAGCACTTCGCATAGCAATCAGCCCCAGCATTTT
TRBJ2-7 | - | 13 | many | TRBV29-1 | CSVAGWESYEQYF | TGCAGCGTCGCAGGTTGGGAATCCTACGAGCAGTACTTC
TRBJ1-5 | TRBD1 | 15 | few | TRBV6-2/TRBV6-3 | CASIRDSLSNQPQHF | TGTGCCAGCATACGGGACAGCCTTAGCAATCAGCCCCAGCATTTT
TRBJ1-1 | - | 15 | - | TRBV29-1 | CSVEDFRGPNTEAFF | TGCAGCGTTGAAGACTTCAGGGGACCGAACACTGAAGCTTTCTTT
TRBJ1-1 | - | 17 | - | TRBV7-2 | CASSQTRFEKVNTEAFF | TGTGCCAGCAGCCAAACTAGGTTTGAGAAGGTGAACACTGAAGCTTTCTTT
TRBJ2-5 | TRBD1 | 16 | many | TRBV5-1 | CASTSLGTGARETQYF | TGCGCCAGCACCTCCCTAGGGACAGGGGCGAGGGAGACCCAGTACTTC
TRBJ2-7 | TRBD1 | 16 | - | TRBV7-6 | CASSLGPRDRGSEQYF | TGTGCCAGCAGCTTAGGACCCCGGGACAGGGGATCCGAGCAGTACTTC
TRBJ1-2 | TRBD1 | 12 | - | TRBV24-1 | CATSSGTDGYTF | TGTGCCACGTCCTCAGGGACAGATGGCTACACCTTC
TRBJ1-6 | - | 16 | - | TRBV14 | CASSRLGSSYNSPLHF | TGTGCCAGCAGCCGCCTAGGGAGCTCCTATAATTCACCCCTCCACTTT
TRBJ1-2 | - | 17 | - | TRBV20-1 | CSARNSIPGQTFYGYTF | TGCAGTGCTAGAAACTCCATCCCGGGGCAGACCTTCTATGGCTACACCTTC
TRBJ2-2 | TRBD1 | 15 | - | TRBV2 | CASRPTGGGSGELFF | TGTGCCAGCAGACCCACAGGGGGCGGTTCCGGGGAGCTGTTTTTT
TRBJ1-2 | - | 13 | - | TRBV5-6 | CASSLLANGGYTF | TGTGCCAGCAGCTTGTTGGCTAATGGTGGCTACACCTTC
TRBJ2-5 | - | 16 | many | TRBV7-9 | CASSLAPPEYQETQYF | TGTGCCAGCAGCCTCGCCCCTCCAGAGTACCAAGAGACCCAGTACTTC
TRBJ1-5 | - | 13 | few | TRBV20-1 | CSAVDISNQPQHF | TGCAGTGCCGTAGACATTAGCAATCAGCCCCAGCATTTT
TRBJ1-5 | - | 13 | many | TRBV19 | CASSIGAAQPQHF | TGTGCCAGTAGTATAGGGGCGGCTCAGCCCCAGCATTTT